Here is one TCR beta chain with its context. Its antigen is unidentified. The record originates from a study of T cell responses to AZD1222 COVID-19 vaccine. Study-level points and caveats: Regions 160-218 and 743-854 held dominance among vaccine-associated CD4 TCRs, which spanned spike. A mostly white British donor set with more females was recruited, and clonal diversity was possibly underestimated.

Only in-frame clones appear in the TCRdb table, and some are missing; sequencing was by immunoSEQ multiplex PCR. The repertoire includes 85,000 to 100,000 clones, around nine tenths of them detected once, and 4% to 5% sits in the top ten. The source of this sequence is an adult who received the AZD1222 COVID-19 vaccine. The sample here was peripheral blood, taken 28 days after the second AZD1222 dose.

CDR3 in amino acids: CASSTDRDTGELFF. CDR3 DNA sequence: TGTGCCAGCAGTACGGACAGAGACACCGGGGAGCTGTTTTTT. The V and J genes are TRBV6-5 and TRBJ2-2; a weak D match, TRBD1 (6 bases). Trimming stripped 5 bases from V and 3 bases from J, with 10 bases between. Germline V lookup: CDR1 MNHEY, CDR2 SVGAGI. The CDR3 sequence is 14 residues long.